This TCR beta chain appears in the sequencing data of a study of T cells after posttransplantation cyclophosphamide. This related bone marrow graft donor gave peripheral blood on the day of marrow donation. V lost 6 bases to trimming and J lost 3 bases; unmatched junction nucleotides: 8. From germline, CDR1 is MNHEY and CDR2 SVGAGI. The CDR3 contains 15 residues. The data were produced by immunoSEQ multiplex PCR, yet TCRdb's version contains in-frame clones alone and is incomplete. The repertoire holds some 13,000 clones, with under 85% as singletons. The rearrangement joins TRBV6-5 to TRBJ2-7; 10 nucleotides align to TRBD2. The material sequenced was memory CD4+ T cells sorted from PBMCs. The clonotype originates from a man aged 50 to 59 in good health, CMV-negative, and a related stem cell transplant donor. CDR3 sequence (DNA): TGTGCCAGCAGCCTCTCTAGCGGGGGAGTCTACGAGCAGTACTTC. Translation: CASSLSSGGVYEQYF.